Presented here are 11 T cell receptor beta chains from one specimen sequenced in a study of blood T cell repertoires in COVID-19 (dated by TCRdb to the early 2020s). The library was generated by the immunoSEQ multiplex PCR assay. As stored in TCRdb, this immuneACCESS dataset retains in-frame rearrangements with V and J assigned. A fraction of the clones does not appear; measured against another copy, unresolved V genes explain less than half of the discrepancy, and the remainder lacks a known reason. The sample table shows 250,000 to 300,000 clones, and roughly 88% are seen once. The ten largest make up 0.8% to 1% of the sample. The sequenced sample consisted of PBMCs or T cells enriched from blood (not recorded which). These receptors came from a woman aged 30 to 39 who had recovered from COVID-19.

DNA of the CDR3: TGTGCCAGCAGTTTTCTTGGCAGGGGTAACCAGCCCCAGCATTTT. Encoded protein: CASSFLGRGNQPQHF. The gene calls are TRBV27 and TRBJ1-5; possibly TRBD1 for D (6 bases). Trimming cost V 3 bases and J 7 bases, with 16 bases left between them. Germline values: CDR1 MNHEY, CDR2 SMNVEV (reference sequence). The CDR3 has 15 residues.

V usage is TRBV9 and J usage is TRBJ2-7, with D hard to call. The CDR3 totals 15 residues. Germline V CDR1 and CDR2: SGDLS, YYNGEE. Trimming removed 0 bases at V and 0 bases at J, with 10 bases between. The CDR3 is CASSVAAWSSYEQYF. The CDR3 bases are TGTGCCAGCAGCGTAGCAGCGTGGAGCTCCTACGAGCAGTACTTC.

This chain connects TRBV30 to TRBJ1-5; no definite D call. In germline, CDR1 is GTSNPN, CDR2 SVGIG (reference sequence). The CDR3 is 14 amino acids. Trimming cost V 0 bases and J 2 bases, with 8 bases left between them. The CDR3 protein is CAWSVRRGNQPQHF. In DNA, the CDR3 is TGTGCCTGGAGTGTAAGGCGGGGCAATCAGCCCCAGCATTTT.

The chain couples TRBV5-8 to TRBJ1-2, with 9 bases matching TRBD1. This CDR3 has 18 residues. The germline V gene encodes CDR1 SGHTS and CDR2 YDEGEE. The V and J ends lost 4 bases and 3 bases, in that order; junction bases with no gene match: 16. CDR3 coding DNA: TGTGCCAGCAGCCTAGCGCGGGACAGGGAGGACTATGACTATGGCTACACCTTC. Encoded protein: CASSLARDREDYDYGYTF.

The chain links TRBV27 to TRBJ1-6, with D hard to call. CDR3 length equals 14 residues. Trimming stripped 3 bases from V and 10 bases from J, with 13 bases between. Germline CDR1 reads MNHEY; CDR2 reads SMNVEV (reference sequence). DNA for the CDR3: TGTGCCAGCAGTTTGTGGGTTCGCGGGTCACCCCTCCACTTT. It is translated as CASSLWVRGSPLHF.

The chain combines TRBV3-1 (or the pseudogene TRBV3-2) with TRBJ2-1; 7 bases map to TRBD2. The germline V gene encodes CDR1 LGHDT and CDR2 YNNKEL (reference sequence). The CDR3 has 20 amino acids. With 0 bases clipped from V and 4 bases from J, the junction kept 18 bases outside the gene matches. DNA for the CDR3: TGTGCCAGCAGCCAAGAGGTTCGCGGGAGCCGCCCACCCCCGTACAATGAGCAGTTCTTC. This encodes CASSQEVRGSRPPPYNEQFF.

The rearrangement links TRBV4-3 to TRBJ1-1; D gene ambiguous. Germline CDR1 LGHNA, CDR2 YSLEER. Trimming stripped 4 bases from V and 5 bases from J, with 11 bases between. There are 13 residues in the CDR3. The CDR3 loop reads CASSRAGRTEAFF. The CDR3 DNA reads TGCGCCAGCAGCCGGGCTGGGAGGACTGAAGCTTTCTTT.

The chain couples TRBV5-1 to TRBJ2-1, with D maybe TRBD2 (6 bases). CDR1 is SGHRS, CDR2 YFSETQ, per germline. V dropped 3 bases and J dropped 0 bases, with 25 bases sitting between them. CDR3 length equals 20 residues. CDR3 nucleotides: TGCGCCAGCAGCTACCCCCCGGGACTCCCTGGAGGGAGCTCCTACAATGAGCAGTTCTTC. It translates to CASSYPPGLPGGSSYNEQFF. Full variable domain (missing parts from reference TRBV5-1 and TRBJ2-1): KAGVTQTPRYLIKTRGQQVTLSCSPISGHRSVSWYQQTPGQGLQFLFEYFSETQRNKGNFPGRFSGRQFSNSRSEMNVSTLELGDSALYLCASSYPPGLPGGSSYNEQFFGPGTRLTVL.

Regarding this clone: An end of the junction differs from the germline gene, which may be a read error. The CDR3 protein is CASSILTGGANTGELFF. The CDR3 region has the DNA TGTGCCAGTAGTATCCTTACAGGGGGCGCGAATACCGGGGAGCTGTTTTTT. V gene TRBV19 combines with J gene TRBJ2-2, with 9 bases fitting TRBD1. Looked up from germline, CDR1 is LNHDA and CDR2 is SQIVND (reference sequence). The length of the CDR3 is 17 residues.

The chain is built from TRBV6-5 and TRBJ1-4, with D maybe TRBD1 (6 bases). The V gene's germline CDR1 is MNHEY and CDR2 SVGAGI. Trimming left V 6 bases short and J 5 bases short, with 13 bases between. The CDR3 is 14 residues long. The CDR3: CASSQGWINEKLFF. The CDR3 DNA is TGTGCCAGCAGCCAGGGGTGGATAAATGAAAAACTGTTTTTT.

J is TRBJ2-1 and V is TRBV7-3; TRBD1 is a possible D gene (6 bases). This CDR3 region has 13 residues. Trimming took off 5 bases at V and 2 bases at J, with 7 bases between the two ends. Germline lookup yields CDR1 SGHTA and CDR2 FQGTGA. The CDR3 sequence: CASSRDTYNEQFF. CDR3 DNA: TGTGCCAGCAGCCGGGACACCTACAATGAGCAGTTCTTC. Complete variable domain (other parts from reference TRBV7-3 and TRBJ2-1): GAGVSQTPSNKVTEKGKYVELRCDPISGHTALYWYRQSLGQGPEFLIYFQGTGAADDSGLPNDRFFAVRPEGSVSTLKIQRTERGDSAVYLCASSRDTYNEQFFGPGTRLTVL.